The 11 T cell receptor beta chains presented below share a single source sample, sequenced in a study of blood T cell repertoires in COVID-19. Generated by immunoSEQ multiplex PCR, the TCRdb table keeps only in-frame clones and is missing some. The top ten clones hold around 2% of a sample with fewer than 350,000 clones, 75% to 90% of them seen once. Material for sequencing was PBMCs or T cells enriched from blood (not recorded which). These TCRs come from a woman in her twenties or thirties who had been exposed to COVID-19.

This chain uses TRBV19 with TRBJ1-5, with TRBD1 as a possible D gene (6 bases). This CDR3 is built from 15 residues. Looked up from germline, CDR1 is LNHDA and CDR2 is SQIVND (reference sequence). Trimming took off 4 bases at V and 2 bases at J, with 12 bases between the two ends. In DNA form, the CDR3 reads TGTGCCAGTAGTACACACAGGGCGGGCAATCAGCCCCAGCATTTT. Translated: CASSTHRAGNQPQHF.

CDR3 in DNA: TGTGCCAGCAGCTACGGGACTAGCAACAATGAGCAGTTCTTC. Translating gives CASSYGTSNNEQFF. J is TRBJ2-1 and V is TRBV3-1 (or the pseudogene TRBV3-2); 9 bases are shared with TRBD2. The length of the CDR3 is 14 residues. Per germline, CDR1 LGHDT and CDR2 YNNKEL (reference sequence). V lost 5 bases to trimming and J lost 5 bases; unmatched junction nucleotides: 4.

In DNA form, the CDR3 reads TGTGCCAGCAGCCAATCGTCAGGGGATATCGGCTACACCTTC. Translating gives CASSQSSGDIGYTF. The gene calls are TRBV16 and TRBJ1-2, with D perhaps matching TRBD1 (6 bases). The CDR3 has 14 residues. The V gene's germline CDR1 is KGHSY and CDR2 FQNENV. The V and J ends lost 0 bases and 8 bases respectively, with 13 bases between them.

J is TRBJ2-7 and V is TRBV29-1, with D unresolved. The CDR3 sequence is 11 residues long. Germline lookup yields CDR1 SQVTM and CDR2 ANQGSEA. V lost 7 bases and J lost 4, with 11 bases in between. The CDR3 loop is CSGRVKYEQYF. For the CDR3, the DNA is TGCAGCGGCCGGGTCAAATACGAGCAGTACTTC.

The rearrangement joins TRBV7-2 to TRBJ1-5; possibly TRBD1 for D (6 bases). Trimming removed 3 bases from V and 7 bases from J, with 19 bases in between. The CDR3 contains 16 residues. Germline V gene lookup returns CDR1 SGHTA and CDR2 FQGNSA. The CDR3 region has the DNA TGTGCCAGCAGCTTGGGAGGGGTGGGGGCGCGACAGCCCCAGCATTTT. Its translation: CASSLGGVGARQPQHF.

V usage is TRBV7-2 and J usage is TRBJ2-5, with 7 bases aligning to TRBD2. After removal of 3 bases from V and 1 base from J, the junction contained 2 bases not matched to a gene. This CDR3 has 14 amino acids. Looked up from germline, CDR1 is SGHTA and CDR2 is FQGNSA. The CDR3 bases are TGTGCCAGCAGCTTTGGCGGGGGCCAAGAGACCCAGTACTTC. It yields the protein CASSFGGGQETQYF.

The genes are TRBV7-8 and TRBJ1-5, with 8 bases identical to TRBD1. After removal of 2 bases from V and 4 bases from J, the junction contained 4 bases not matched to a gene. CDR1 SGHVS and CDR2 FQNEAQ come from the germline V gene. The CDR3 covers 15 residues. The CDR3 DNA reads as TGTGCCAGCAGCTTATGGACAGGGCCAAATCAGCCCCAGCATTTT. Residues: CASSLWTGPNQPQHF.

The J gene is TRBJ2-1, the V gene TRBV4-3, with D hard to call. Trimming took 1 base from V and 6 from J, leaving 7 bases between them. Per germline, CDR1 LGHNA and CDR2 YSLEER. The CDR3 runs 13 residues. DNA of the CDR3: TGCGCCAGCAGCCAAGGACTTGCCAATGAGCAGTTCTTC. Translated: CASSQGLANEQFF.

This clone was seen a single time. The CDR3 loop reads CASSIGREKTYEQYF. The DNA of the CDR3 is TGTGCCAGTAGTATAGGTCGGGAAAAAACCTACGAGCAGTACTTC. The gene calls are TRBV19 and TRBJ2-7, with D possibly TRBD2 on 5 matching bases. V lost 1 base, J lost 2 bases, and 12 bases lay in between. This CDR3 region has 15 residues. Germline CDR1 reads LNHDA; CDR2 reads SQIVND (reference sequence).

The J gene is TRBJ1-1, the V gene TRBV7-9; no clear D gene. Germline-derived CDR1 and CDR2 are SEHNR and FQNEAQ (reference sequence). Between the trimmed V and J ends, which lost 3 bases and 0 bases, there was a span of 11 bases. CDR3 length: 15 residues. The CDR3 here is CASSFGVRVNTEAFF. CDR3 nucleotide sequence: TGTGCCAGCAGCTTCGGGGTTCGAGTGAACACTGAAGCTTTCTTT.

This rearrangement joins TRBV5-1 to TRBJ2-7; weak D call: TRBD2 (7 bases). The length of the CDR3 is 14 residues. Germline V gene sequence: CDR1 SGHRS, CDR2 YFSETQ. Trimming left V 6 bases short and J 3 bases short, with 16 bases between. CDR3: CASKRGGGDYEQYF. The CDR3 coding sequence is TGCGCCAGCAAAAGGGGGGGAGGTGACTACGAGCAGTACTTC.